This T cell receptor (beta chain) derives from a study of cytomegalovirus exposure and HLA in healthy donors. The CDR3 runs 18 residues. Germline trimming cut 1 base from V and 3 bases from J; bases unmatched to any gene: 9. Germline loops: CDR1 SGHTA, CDR2 FQGNSA. Primers included in the PCR were 60 Vbeta and 13 Jbeta primers. The data were produced by immunoSEQ multiplex PCR, yet TCRdb's version contains in-frame clones alone and is incomplete. The sample carries about 150,000 clones, about four fifths recorded once. This clone was seen only once. The chain has TRBV7-2 and TRBJ2-7; 13 bases are shared with TRBD2. The origin of this receptor is a young man in good health. The sample consisted of PBMCs. The CDR3 loop is CASSLVFRGTSGDYEQYF. The CDR3 coding sequence is TGTGCCAGCAGCTTAGTTTTTAGGGGGACTAGCGGGGACTACGAGCAGTACTTC.